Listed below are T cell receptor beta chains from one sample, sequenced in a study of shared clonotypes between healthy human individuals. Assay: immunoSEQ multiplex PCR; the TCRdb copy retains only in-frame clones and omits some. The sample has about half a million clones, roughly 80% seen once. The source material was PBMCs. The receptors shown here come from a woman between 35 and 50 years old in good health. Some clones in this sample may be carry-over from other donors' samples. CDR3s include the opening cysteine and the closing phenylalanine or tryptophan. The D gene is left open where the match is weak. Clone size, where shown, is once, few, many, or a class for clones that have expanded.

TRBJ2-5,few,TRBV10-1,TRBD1,TGCGCCAGCAGTGAGTCACAGGGGGCAGAGACCCAGTACTTC,CASSESQGAETQYF
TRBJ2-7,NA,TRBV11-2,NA,TGTGCCAGCAGCCCAATGCCCCAGGGTTGGGAGCAGTACTTC,CASSPMPQGWEQYF
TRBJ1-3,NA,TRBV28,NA,TGTGCCAGCAGTTTATCCCCCTGGCGGGTATCTGGAAACACCATATATTTT,CASSLSPWRVSGNTIYF
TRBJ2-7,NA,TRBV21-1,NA,TGTGCCAGCAGCAAAGGATCTCCCGGGACAGGCACATCCTACGAGCAGTACTTC,CASSKGSPGTGTSYEQYF
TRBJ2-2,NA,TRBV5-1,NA,TGCGCCAGCAGCTTGTCGACTACCGACGGTCCCGGGGAGCTGTTTTTT,CASSLSTTDGPGELFF
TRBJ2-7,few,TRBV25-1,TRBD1,TGTGCCAGCAGTGAATATCCCCAGGGGGCGGATGAGCAGTACTTC,CASSEYPQGADEQYF
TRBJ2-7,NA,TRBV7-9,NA,TGTGCCAGCAGCTTAGGGCAGGGTTTTTACGAGCAGTACTTC,CASSLGQGFYEQYF
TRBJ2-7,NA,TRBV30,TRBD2,TGTGCCTGGAGTTATCCGGGACTAGCGGGGTACGAGCAGTACTTC,CAWSYPGLAGYEQYF
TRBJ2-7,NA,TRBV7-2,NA,TGTGCCAGCAGCCTGGACCGGAGCTCCTACGAGCAGTACTTC,CASSLDRSSYEQYF
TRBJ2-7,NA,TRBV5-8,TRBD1,TGTGCCAGCAGCCCCTTTCGACAGGGAGCGGACTTC,CASSPFRQGADF
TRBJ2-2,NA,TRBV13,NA,TGTGCCAGCAGCCCTCCGAACACCGGGGAGCTGTTTTTT,CASSPPNTGELFF
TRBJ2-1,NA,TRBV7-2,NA,TGTGCCAGCAGCTTTACATCGCAAGGGTACAATGAGCAGTTCTTC,CASSFTSQGYNEQFF
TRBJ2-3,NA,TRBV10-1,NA,TGCGCCAGCTCACCAGATACGCAGTATTTT,CASSPDTQYF
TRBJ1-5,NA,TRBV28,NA,TGTGCCAGCAGGGGACATACGCCTCAGCCCCAGCATTTT,CASRGHTPQPQHF
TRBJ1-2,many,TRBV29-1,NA,TGCAGCGTTGTGGAAGCTAACTATGGCTACACCTTC,CSVVEANYGYTF
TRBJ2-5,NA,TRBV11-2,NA,TGTGCCAGCAGCTTAGGGACAAGCACCCAGTACTTC,CASSLGTSTQYF
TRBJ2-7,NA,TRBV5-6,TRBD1,TGTGCCAGCAGCGATGACAGGGGTCCTACCTACGAGCAGTACTTC,CASSDDRGPTYEQYF
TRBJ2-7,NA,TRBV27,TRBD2,TGTGCCAGCAGTTTCCCTAGCGGGACTAGCGTGTACGAGCAGTACTTC,CASSFPSGTSVYEQYF